This T cell receptor beta chain was profiled in a study of blood T cell repertoires in COVID-19. Profiling relied on immunoSEQ multiplex PCR, and the TCRdb table lists in-frame clones only, not all of them. There are around 380,000 clones in the sample; more than 65% occur only once, and around 1.1% lies in the top ten. CDR1 is SGHAT, CDR2 FQNNGV, per germline. The CDR3 covers 15 residues. The V gene end was trimmed by 2 bases and the J gene end by 6 bases; junction bases not matched to a gene: 4. The chain combines TRBV11-2 with TRBJ2-2; 9 nucleotides line up with TRBD2. This TCR was recovered from a human donor with acute or convalescent COVID-19. The donor label of this sample is uncertain. Sequencing was carried out using peripheral blood. The CDR3 nucleotides are TGTGCCAGCAGCTTATGGACTAGCGTGGCCGGGGAGCTGTTTTTT. This encodes CASSLWTSVAGELFF.